What follows are 14 T cell receptor beta chains derived from one specimen sequenced in a study of cytomegalovirus exposure and HLA in healthy donors. Measured with immunoSEQ multiplex PCR; TCRdb has only the in-frame clones, and not every one. Of about 78,000 clones in the sample, 90% to 96% were seen once. Sequenced material: PBMCs. The source of these receptors is a man younger than 35 in good health and CMV-seropositive.

This clone was recorded once. This sequence joins TRBV11-3 and TRBJ2-1, with a weak D call TRBD2 (5 bases). The CDR3 has 15 residues. CDR1 is SGHNT and CDR2 is YENEEA in the germline V gene. V was pared by 1 base and J by 4 bases, with 11 bases between. The CDR3 DNA is TGTGCCAGCAGCTTAGGGATGGACTCGTACAATGAGCAGTTCTTC. Amino acid sequence: CASSLGMDSYNEQFF.

The gene calls are TRBV18 and TRBJ2-2; 7 nucleotides match TRBD1. The germline gives CDR1 KGHSH, CDR2 LQKENI. This CDR3 comprises 15 residues. The V gene end was trimmed by 6 bases and the J gene end by 0 bases; junction bases not matched to a gene: 4. CDR3 sequence (DNA): TGTGCCAGCTCCACCGGGACAGCGAACACCGGGGAGCTGTTTTTT. It translates to CASSTGTANTGELFF.

This chain uses TRBV6-6 with TRBJ2-7; 10 bases align to TRBD1. In germline, CDR1 is MNHNY, CDR2 SVGAGI (reference sequence). This CDR3 is 14 amino acids long. The V and J ends lost 6 bases and 4 bases, in that order; junction bases with no gene match: 6. The CDR3 loop reads CASRSGTGVYEQYF. CDR3 bases: TGTGCCAGCAGGTCCGGGACAGGGGTGTACGAGCAGTACTTC.

This clone was observed a single time. The V gene is TRBV7-9, the J gene TRBJ2-7, with a weak D call TRBD2 (6 bases). Germline V gene sequence: CDR1 SEHNR, CDR2 FQNEAQ (reference sequence). Between the trimmed V and J ends, which lost 5 bases and 2 bases, there was a span of 22 bases. The CDR3 runs 17 residues. The CDR3, as DNA: TGTGCCAGCAGCCGCGGGAAGGACCGGGAGCCTACCTACGAGCAGTACTTC. It yields the protein CASSRGKDREPTYEQYF.

The chain joins TRBV5-4 to TRBJ2-7; D is undetermined. V was cut by 0 bases and J by 6 bases, with 10 bases left in between. The CDR3 consists of 13 residues. CDR1 SGHNT and CDR2 YYREEE come from the germline V gene (reference sequence). The CDR3 is CASSLGAVREQYF. The CDR3 DNA is TGTGCCAGCAGCTTGGGTGCGGTCCGCGAGCAGTACTTC.

The gene calls are TRBV29-1 and TRBJ2-1; D call uncertain. The germline V gene encodes CDR1 SQVTM and CDR2 ANQGSEA. This CDR3 comprises 11 residues. The CDR3 sequence is CSPSRYNEQFF. CDR3 bases: TGCAGTCCGTCCCGGTACAATGAGCAGTTCTTC.

This clone came up once. V is TRBV27 and J is TRBJ2-5, with D possibly matching TRBD2 (6 bases). The CDR3 has 17 residues. Germline lookup yields CDR1 MNHEY and CDR2 SMNVEV (reference sequence). The V and J ends lost 4 bases and 5 bases respectively, with 23 bases between them. CDR3 region: CASSSYAGTGGPETQYF. CDR3 coding DNA: TGTGCCAGCAGTTCCTACGCCGGGACTGGGGGACCGGAGACCCAGTACTTC.

The chain links TRBV7-9 to TRBJ2-1; TRBD2 aligns across 9 bases. V was pared by 1 base and J by 8 bases, with 9 bases of the junction left unmatched. The germline gives CDR1 SEHNR, CDR2 FQNEAQ (reference sequence). This CDR3 has 16 amino acids. CDR3 coding DNA: TGTGCCAGCAGCTTAGGACTAGCGGTGAGAGGTGATGAGCAGTTCTTC. Translation: CASSLGLAVRGDEQFF.

The J gene is TRBJ2-5, the V gene TRBV15, with D perhaps matching TRBD1 (7 bases). The V end lost 1 base, the J end lost 2 bases, and 11 bases lay between the germline ends. The CDR3 covers 15 residues. CDR1 and CDR2 from the germline V gene are LNHNV and YYDKDF (reference sequence). The CDR3: CATSRAGGKQETQYF. DNA for the CDR3: TGTGCCACCAGCAGAGCAGGGGGGAAACAAGAGACCCAGTACTTC.

This clone was recorded once. V usage is TRBV5-4 and J usage is TRBJ1-2, with 10 bases matching TRBD1. The CDR3 contains 15 residues. CDR1 is SGHNT and CDR2 is YYREEE in the germline V gene (reference sequence). J was trimmed by 4 bases and V by 5 bases; bases with no gene match: 8. The CDR3 DNA follows: TGTGCCAGCAGTCTCCGGGACAGGGGAATCTATGGCTACACCTTC. Its translation is CASSLRDRGIYGYTF. Full variable domain (rest looked up from reference TRBV5-4 and TRBJ1-2): ETGVTQSPTHLIKTRGQQVTLRCSSQSGHNTVSWYQQALGQGPQFIFQYYREEENGRGNFPPRFSGLQFPNYSSELNVNALELDDSALYLCASSLRDRGIYGYTFGSGTRLTVV.

The chain is built from TRBV28 and TRBJ1-2; D might be TRBD1 (5 bases). The CDR3 spans 16 residues. CDR1 is MDHEN and CDR2 is SYDVKM in the germline V gene. V gave up 0 bases and J gave up 6 bases, with 17 bases separating them. The CDR3: CASSLWSVDAGNGYTF. The CDR3 DNA follows: TGTGCCAGCAGTTTATGGTCTGTGGATGCAGGGAATGGCTACACCTTC.

V and J are TRBV18 and TRBJ1-1; D may be TRBD1 (5 bases). V was trimmed by 1 base and J by 5 bases, leaving 11 bases between them. Germline lookup yields CDR1 KGHSH and CDR2 LQKENI. The CDR3 length is 14 residues. CDR3 amino acids: CASSPRGTGTEAFF. The CDR3 DNA is TGTGCCAGCTCACCACGGGGCACTGGGACTGAAGCTTTCTTT.

The chain couples TRBV6-1 to TRBJ2-7, with 13 bases identical to TRBD2. V shed 6 bases, J shed 3 bases, and the junction held 5 bases outside the gene matches. Looked up from germline, CDR1 is MNHNS and CDR2 is SASEGT. The CDR3 length is 15 residues. CDR3 in DNA: TGTGCCAGCAGGACCGGGACTAGCGGGATCTACGAGCAGTACTTC. This sequence encodes CASRTGTSGIYEQYF.

The chain recombines TRBV2 with TRBJ1-2; unclear D gene. Looked up from germline, CDR1 is SNHLY and CDR2 is FYNNEI. The CDR3 sequence is 14 residues long. Trimming took off 2 bases at V and 4 bases at J, with 11 bases between the two ends. The CDR3 DNA is TGTGCCAGCAGTGAATCGTACAGCTTCTATGGCTACACCTTC. This translates into CASSESYSFYGYTF.